One sample yielded the 14 T cell receptor beta chains listed below, sequenced in a study of graft-versus-host responses after intestinal transplantation. For these receptors, no antigen is known. TCRdb keeps only in-frame clones here, not all; method: immunoSEQ multiplex PCR. The data show under 85,000 clones, approximately 94% seen once. The source was unstimulated CD8+ T cells sorted from spleen or lymph node cells, collected before intestinal transplant. The receptor set was obtained from a human donor who received an intestinal transplant.

This chain uses TRBV15 with TRBJ2-7; 8 nucleotides match TRBD1. The germline gives CDR1 LNHNV, CDR2 YYDKDF (reference sequence). V shed 2 bases and J 1 base; nucleotides not matched to a gene: 7. This CDR3 spans 16 amino acids. CDR3 loop: CATSRSDRGRSYEQYF. The CDR3 DNA sequence: TGTGCCACCAGCAGAAGCGACAGGGGTCGATCCTACGAGCAGTACTTC.

This chain uses TRBV7-3 with TRBJ2-7; 10 bases line up with TRBD2. This CDR3 contains 14 residues. The trim removed 6 bases at V and 3 bases at J, leaving 5 bases unmatched. CDR1 is SGHTA and CDR2 is FQGTGA in the germline V gene. The CDR3 region has the DNA TGTGCCAGCAGGAGCGGGAGGGAGGGCTACGAGCAGTACTTC. It is translated as CASRSGREGYEQYF.

The V call is TRBV28, the J call TRBJ1-1; D is uncertain. The CDR3 loop spans 13 amino acids. Germline CDR1 and CDR2: MDHEN and SYDVKM. Trimming took off 3 bases at V and 1 base at J, with 6 bases between the two ends. CDR3 loop: CASSFFRNTEAFF. The CDR3 DNA reads as TGTGCCAGCAGTTTTTTCAGGAACACTGAAGCTTTCTTT.

The rearrangement joins TRBV27 to TRBJ1-5, with D maybe TRBD1 (5 bases). Trimming removed 5 bases at V and 1 base at J, with 12 bases between. This CDR3 has 15 amino acids. Germline assignment: CDR1 MNHEY and CDR2 SMNVEV (reference sequence). CDR3 region: CASSGAGESNQPQHF. DNA for the CDR3: TGTGCCAGCAGTGGGGCAGGCGAAAGCAATCAGCCCCAGCATTTT.

This clone was seen a single time. The chain joins TRBV19 to TRBJ2-7, with 9 bases aligning to TRBD1. The CDR3 runs 12 residues. V was pared by 6 bases and J by 5 bases, with 2 bases of the junction left unmatched. CDR1 is LNHDA, CDR2 SQIVND, per germline (reference sequence). The CDR3 sequence: CASRTGGNEQYF. The CDR3 coding sequence is TGTGCCAGTAGGACAGGGGGGAACGAGCAGTACTTC.

This sequence joins TRBV6-5 and TRBJ2-7, with D possibly matching TRBD2 (5 bases). CDR1 and CDR2 from the germline V gene are MNHEY and SVGAGI. The V and J ends lost 5 bases and 0 bases respectively, with 5 bases between them. The CDR3 length is 12 residues. The CDR3 nucleotides are TGTGCCAGCAGTACTAGCTCCTACGAGCAGTACTTC. This translates into CASSTSSYEQYF.

The V call is TRBV6-5, the J call TRBJ2-7, with 8 bases identical to TRBD1. There are 15 residues in the CDR3. CDR1 is MNHEY, CDR2 SVGAGI, per germline. V lost 2 bases, J lost 3 bases, and 6 bases stayed unmatched. This CDR3 reads CASSYLADRGYEQYF. CDR3 coding DNA: TGTGCCAGCAGTTACCTGGCCGACAGGGGCTACGAGCAGTACTTC.

J is TRBJ1-1 and V is TRBV14; the D is unclear. The V gene lost 1 base and the J gene lost 1 base, with 19 bases spanning the gap. Germline loops: CDR1 SGHDN, CDR2 FVKESK. This CDR3 region has 18 residues. The CDR3 sequence is CASSQALAFELGNTEAFF. The CDR3 nucleotides are TGTGCCAGCAGCCAAGCATTGGCCTTCGAGTTGGGGAACACTGAAGCTTTCTTT.

The gene calls are TRBV19 and TRBJ2-7; TRBD2 matches 10 bases. Germline CDR1 is LNHDA and CDR2 is SQIVND (reference sequence). With V trimmed by 5 bases and J by 3 bases, 4 bases remained unmatched. This CDR3 has 14 residues. This CDR3 is CASSSLAGVYEQYF. DNA for the CDR3: TGTGCCAGTAGTTCCCTAGCGGGAGTCTACGAGCAGTACTTC. The variable domain in full, completed from reference TRBV19 and TRBJ2-7, reads DGGITQSPKYLFRKEGQNVTLSCEQNLNHDAMYWYRQDPGQGLRLIYYSQIVNDFQKGDIAEGYSVSREKKESFPLTVTSAQKNPTAFYLCASSSLAGVYEQYFGPGTRLTVT.

The V call is TRBV5-1, the J call TRBJ2-1; no clear D. Trimming took off 2 bases at V and 8 bases at J, with 20 bases between the two ends. This CDR3 region has 16 residues. The germline V gene has CDR1 SGHRS and CDR2 YFSETQ. The CDR3 region is CASSFPSVPGGDEQFF. CDR3 nucleotides: TGCGCCAGCAGCTTCCCCTCGGTTCCAGGCGGCGATGAGCAGTTCTTC.

This chain uses TRBV11-3 with TRBJ2-7; 8 bases map to TRBD2. V was clipped by 0 bases and J by 5 bases; unmatched bases: 6. Germline CDR1 reads SGHNT; CDR2 reads YENEEA. This CDR3 has 15 residues. This CDR3 reads CASSLDGSGNNEQYF. As DNA, the CDR3 is TGTGCCAGCAGCTTAGATGGTAGCGGGAACAACGAGCAGTACTTC. Full variable domain (remainder filled in from reference TRBV11-3 and TRBJ2-7): EAGVVQSPRYKIIEKKQPVAFWCNPISGHNTLYWYLQNLGQGPELLIRYENEEAVDDSQLPKDRFSAERLKGVDSTLKIQPAELGDSAVYLCASSLDGSGNNEQYFGPGTRLTVT.

The rearrangement links TRBV5-1 to TRBJ2-3; weak D call: TRBD1 (6 bases). Trimming pared 0 bases from V and 3 bases from J, leaving 14 bases between. This CDR3 comprises 16 residues. Per germline, CDR1 SGHRS and CDR2 YFSETQ. CDR3 amino acids: CASSLGFRGMTDTQYF. The CDR3 DNA reads as TGCGCCAGCAGCTTGGGTTTTAGGGGGATGACAGATACGCAGTATTTT.

This chain uses TRBV6-6 with TRBJ1-3, with D uncertain. V was shortened by 0 bases and J by 0 bases, with 6 bases between the two germline ends. Germline V CDR1 and CDR2: MNHNY, SVGAGI (reference sequence). CDR3 length: 15 amino acids. For the CDR3, the DNA is TGTGCCAGCAGTTACTCGTCCGGCTCTGGAAACACCATATATTTT. It encodes CASSYSSGSGNTIYF.

Written as DNA, the CDR3 is TGTGCCAGCAATATTTGGGGGCCCAACACTGAAGCTTTCTTT. It encodes CASNIWGPNTEAFF. The chain is built from TRBV7-6 and TRBJ1-1, with D possibly being TRBD1 (6 bases). Germline values: CDR1 SGHVS, CDR2 FNYEAQ. This CDR3 contains 14 residues. Trimming pared 7 bases from V and 2 bases from J, leaving 14 bases between.